A selection of T cell receptor beta chains follows, all from one sample in a study of early stage breast cancer tumors. Measured with immunoSEQ multiplex PCR; TCRdb has only the in-frame clones, and not every one. This sample has about 48,000 clones; approximately 80% occur once, and the top ten carry approximately 1.5%. Sequencing was carried out using blood. Receptors originate from a person aged 45-60 years with breast cancer. Both conserved end residues are part of each CDR3. Fields, in order: D gene, J gene, clone size, V gene, CDR3 DNA, CDR3 protein. The D gene is left open where the match is weak. Rows give clone size only sometimes, using once, few, many, or a class for an expanded clone.

. TRBJ2-7 . TRBV12-2 TGTGCAAGTCGCTACCACTCGAGACAGGGGACGTCTTCGTACGAGCAGTACTTC CASRYHSRQGTSSYEQYF
TRBD1 TRBJ2-1 . TRBV27 TGTGCCAGCAGCACCGGGGACAGGGGGCAGGAGCAGTTCTTC CASSTGDRGQEQFF
. TRBJ1-4 few TRBV29-1 TGCAGCGTGGAATTTGGGGATGAAAAACTGTTTTTT CSVEFGDEKLFF
. TRBJ2-2 . TRBV7-6 TGTGCCAGCAGCTTAAGGACTCTAAAGCGAGGCGACACCGGGGAGCTGTTTTTT CASSLRTLKRGDTGELFF
. TRBJ1-4 . TRBV19 TGTGCCAGTAGCGGGGGTAGACAAGATGAAAAACTGTTTTTT CASSGGRQDEKLFF
TRBD2 TRBJ2-1 . TRBV10-2 TGCGCCAGCAGTGAGTCGAGCGGGGGGAAGCAGTTCTTC CASSESSGGKQFF
. TRBJ1-2 . TRBV7-9 TGTGCCAGCAGCCACCAGTCTGTACAGGGAATTGCCGGCTACACCTTC CASSHQSVQGIAGYTF
. TRBJ1-3 . TRBV11-2 TGTGCCAGCTTTTTGGGTTCTGGAAACACCATATATTTT CASFLGSGNTIYF
TRBD1 TRBJ1-5 . TRBV28 TGTGCCAGCAGAGATGGGTCACAGGGGGCATTTCAGCCCCAGCATTTT CASRDGSQGAFQPQHF
. TRBJ2-3 once TRBV7-2 TGTGCCAGCAGCTTAGCAAGGGTAGATACGCAGTATTTT CASSLARVDTQYF
. TRBJ2-2 . TRBV7-2 TGTGCCAGCAGCCCGGAGGCAGTTTACACCGGGGAGCTGTTTTTT CASSPEAVYTGELFF
. TRBJ2-5 . TRBV18 TGTGCCAGCTCACCCCTAGTGGGGTATCAAGAGACCCAGTACTTC CASSPLVGYQETQYF
. TRBJ1-1 once TRBV9 TGTGCCAGCAGCCCCGGGGGGCGGGGCACTGAAGCTTTCTTT CASSPGGRGTEAFF
. TRBJ1-1 . TRBV6-5 TGTGCCAGCATGTGGGGCACTGAAGCTTTCTTT CASMWGTEAFF
TRBD2 TRBJ2-4 . TRBV7-9 TGTGCCAGCAGCTTAGGGGGAGGGGTGGGGACCAAAAACATTCAGTACTTC CASSLGGGVGTKNIQYF
. TRBJ1-6 . TRBV19 TGTGCCAGTAGCACTGGGACCTATAATTCACCCCTCCACTTT CASSTGTYNSPLHF
TRBD2 TRBJ2-1 . TRBV5-1 TGCGCCAGCAGCTTCGGACTAGCGGGTGAGGGTGAGCAGTTCTTC CASSFGLAGEGEQFF
. TRBJ1-5 . TRBV30 TGTGCCTGGAGGACCGAAGGGGGGCCCCAGCATTTT CAWRTEGGPQHF
. TRBJ2-1 few TRBV18 TGTGCCAGCTCACCACCGAGTTACAATGAGCAGTTCTTC CASSPPSYNEQFF
TRBD2 TRBJ2-3 . TRBV6-4 TGTGCCAGCAGTGAACAAGCGGGAAGGCCCACAGATACGCAGTATTTT CASSEQAGRPTDTQYF
. TRBJ2-3 . TRBV6-1 TGTGCCAGCAGTGAAGGGGGCAAGGGTACGCAGTATTTT CASSEGGKGTQYF
TRBD1 TRBJ1-1 few TRBV5-1 TGCGCCAGCAGCCGGACAGGGTTCACCGGCGAAGCTTTCTTT CASSRTGFTGEAFF
. TRBJ2-7 few TRBV4-1 TGCGCCAGCAGCCAAGGCATGGCGGAGCAGTACTTC CASSQGMAEQYF